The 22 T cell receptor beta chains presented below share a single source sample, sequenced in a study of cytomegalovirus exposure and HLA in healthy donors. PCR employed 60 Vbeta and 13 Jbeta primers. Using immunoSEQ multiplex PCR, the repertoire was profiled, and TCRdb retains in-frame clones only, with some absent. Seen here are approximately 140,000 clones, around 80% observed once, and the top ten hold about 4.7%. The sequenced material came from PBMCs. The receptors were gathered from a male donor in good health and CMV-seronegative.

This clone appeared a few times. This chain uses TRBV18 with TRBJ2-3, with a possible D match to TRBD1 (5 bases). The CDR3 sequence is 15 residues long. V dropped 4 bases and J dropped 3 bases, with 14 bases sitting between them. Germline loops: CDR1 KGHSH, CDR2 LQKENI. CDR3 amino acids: CASSLRGFRTDTQYF. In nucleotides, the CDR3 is TGTGCCAGCTCACTTAGGGGTTTCAGGACAGATACGCAGTATTTT.

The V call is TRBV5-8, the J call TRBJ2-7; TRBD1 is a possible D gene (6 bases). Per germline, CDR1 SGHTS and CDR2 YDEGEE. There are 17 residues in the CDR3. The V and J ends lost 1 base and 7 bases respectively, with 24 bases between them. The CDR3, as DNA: TGTGCCAGCAGCTTGAGAAAATCAGCCACCCTAGGGGGAGAGCAGTACTTC. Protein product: CASSLRKSATLGGEQYF.

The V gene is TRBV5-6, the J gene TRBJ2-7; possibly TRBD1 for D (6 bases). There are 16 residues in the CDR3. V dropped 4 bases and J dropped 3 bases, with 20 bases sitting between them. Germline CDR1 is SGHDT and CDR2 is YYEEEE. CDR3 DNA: TGTGCCAGCAGCCCGGCCGGGACAAATAAATTCTACGAGCAGTACTTC. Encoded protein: CASSPAGTNKFYEQYF.

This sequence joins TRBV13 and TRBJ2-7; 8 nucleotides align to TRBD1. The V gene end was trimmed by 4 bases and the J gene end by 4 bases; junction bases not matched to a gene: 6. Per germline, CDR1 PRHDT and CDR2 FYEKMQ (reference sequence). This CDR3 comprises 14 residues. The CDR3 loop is CASSSGTGPYEQYF. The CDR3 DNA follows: TGTGCCAGCAGCTCCGGGACAGGCCCTTACGAGCAGTACTTC.

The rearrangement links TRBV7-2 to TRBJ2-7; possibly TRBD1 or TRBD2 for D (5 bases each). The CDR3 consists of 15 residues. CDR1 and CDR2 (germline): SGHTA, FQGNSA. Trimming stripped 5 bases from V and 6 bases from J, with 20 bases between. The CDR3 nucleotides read TGTGCCAGCAGCGTAGAGGGGCCCTTTGGAAGCGAGCAGTACTTC. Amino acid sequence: CASSVEGPFGSEQYF.

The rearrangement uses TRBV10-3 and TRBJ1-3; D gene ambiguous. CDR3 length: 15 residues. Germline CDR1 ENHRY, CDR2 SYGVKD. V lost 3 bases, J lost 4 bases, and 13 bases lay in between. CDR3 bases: TGTGCCATCAGTGATGCGAGTCTGGTGGGAAACACCATATATTTT. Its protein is CAISDASLVGNTIYF.

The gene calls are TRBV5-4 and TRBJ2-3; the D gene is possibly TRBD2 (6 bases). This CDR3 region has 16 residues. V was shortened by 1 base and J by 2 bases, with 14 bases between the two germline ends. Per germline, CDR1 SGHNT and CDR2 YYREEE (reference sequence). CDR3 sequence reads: CASSLFQGGATDTQYF. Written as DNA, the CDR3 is TGTGCCAGCAGCTTGTTTCAGGGAGGAGCCACAGATACGCAGTATTTT.

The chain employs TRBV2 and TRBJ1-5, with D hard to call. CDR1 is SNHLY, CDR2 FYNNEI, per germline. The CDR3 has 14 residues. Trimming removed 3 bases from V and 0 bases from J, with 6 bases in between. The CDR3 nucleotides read TGTGCCAGCAGTGACAGGATTAGCAATCAGCCCCAGCATTTT. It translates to CASSDRISNQPQHF. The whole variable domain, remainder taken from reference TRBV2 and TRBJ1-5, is EPEVTQTPSHQVTQMGQEVILRCVPISNHLYFYWYRQILGQKVEFLVSFYNNEISEKSEIFDDQFSVERPDGSNFTLKIRSTKLEDSAMYFCASSDRISNQPQHFGDGTRLSIL.

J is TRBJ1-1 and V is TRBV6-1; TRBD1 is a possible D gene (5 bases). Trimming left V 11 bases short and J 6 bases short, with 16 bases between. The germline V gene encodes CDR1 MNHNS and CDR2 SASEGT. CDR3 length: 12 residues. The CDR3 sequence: CAGGVDSSEAFF. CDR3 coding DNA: TGTGCCGGAGGGGTTGACAGTTCTGAAGCTTTCTTT.

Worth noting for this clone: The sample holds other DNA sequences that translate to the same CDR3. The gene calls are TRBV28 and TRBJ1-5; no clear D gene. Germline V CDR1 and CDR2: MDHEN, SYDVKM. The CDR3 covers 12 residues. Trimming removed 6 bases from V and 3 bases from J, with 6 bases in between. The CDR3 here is CASSSYNQPQHF. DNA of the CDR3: TGTGCCAGCAGCTCCTACAATCAGCCCCAGCATTTT. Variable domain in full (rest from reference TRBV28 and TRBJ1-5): DVKVTQSSRYLVKRTGEKVFLECVQDMDHENMFWYRQDPGLGLRLIYFSYDVKMKEKGDIPEGYSVSREKKERFSLILESASTNQTSMYLCASSSYNQPQHFGDGTRLSIL.

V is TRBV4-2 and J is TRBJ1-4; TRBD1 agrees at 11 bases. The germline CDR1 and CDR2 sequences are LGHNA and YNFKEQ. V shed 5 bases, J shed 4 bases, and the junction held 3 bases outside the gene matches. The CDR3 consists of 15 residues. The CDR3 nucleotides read TGTGCCAGCAGCGGACAGGGGGCCTTTAATGAAAAACTGTTTTTT. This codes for CASSGQGAFNEKLFF.

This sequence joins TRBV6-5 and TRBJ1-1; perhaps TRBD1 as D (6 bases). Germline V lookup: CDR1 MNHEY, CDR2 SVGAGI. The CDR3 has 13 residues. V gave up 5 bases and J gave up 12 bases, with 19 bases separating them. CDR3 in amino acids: CASSQQVQGATFF. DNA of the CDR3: TGTGCCAGCAGTCAACAGGTACAGGGTGCGACTTTCTTT.

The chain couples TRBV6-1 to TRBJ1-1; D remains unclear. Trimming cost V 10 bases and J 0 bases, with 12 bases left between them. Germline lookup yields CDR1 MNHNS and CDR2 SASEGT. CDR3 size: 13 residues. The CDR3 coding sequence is TGTGCCACCTCGGTTTCCGTGAACACTGAAGCTTTCTTT. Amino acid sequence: CATSVSVNTEAFF.

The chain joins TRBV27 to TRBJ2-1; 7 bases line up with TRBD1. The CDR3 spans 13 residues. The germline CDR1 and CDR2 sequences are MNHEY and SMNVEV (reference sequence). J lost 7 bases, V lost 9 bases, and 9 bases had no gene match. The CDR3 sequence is CASSNRGGNEQFF. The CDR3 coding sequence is TGTGCCAGTAGTAACAGGGGTGGGAATGAGCAGTTCTTC.

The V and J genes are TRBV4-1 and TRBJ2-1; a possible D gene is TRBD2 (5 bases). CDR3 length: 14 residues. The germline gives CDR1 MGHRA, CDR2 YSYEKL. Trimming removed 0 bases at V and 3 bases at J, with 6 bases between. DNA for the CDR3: TGCGCCAGCAGCCAAGAAGACTACTACAATGAGCAGTTCTTC. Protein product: CASSQEDYYNEQFF.

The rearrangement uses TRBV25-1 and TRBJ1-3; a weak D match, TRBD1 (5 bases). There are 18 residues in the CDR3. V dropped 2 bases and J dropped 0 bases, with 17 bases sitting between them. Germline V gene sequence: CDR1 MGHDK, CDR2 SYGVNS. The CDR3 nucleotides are TGTGCCAGCAGTGAACGATGGGGGGGGACGGACTCTGGAAACACCATATATTTT. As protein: CASSERWGGTDSGNTIYF.

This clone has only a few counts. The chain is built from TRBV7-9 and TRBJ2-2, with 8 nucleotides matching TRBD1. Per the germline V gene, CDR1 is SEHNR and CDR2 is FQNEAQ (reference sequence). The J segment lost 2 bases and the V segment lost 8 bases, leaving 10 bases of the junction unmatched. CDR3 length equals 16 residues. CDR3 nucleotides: TGTGCCAGCGACGATGGGGCAGGGGGCAACACCGGGGAGCTGTTTTTT. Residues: CASDDGAGGNTGELFF.

The CDR3 is CASSKGQGYGYTF. CDR3 DNA: TGTGCCAGCAGCAAAGGACAGGGTTACGGCTACACCTTC. The V and J genes are TRBV6-6 and TRBJ1-2; 8 bases are a match to TRBD1. Trimming removed 6 bases from V and 8 bases from J; junction bases left unmatched: 8. CDR3 length equals 13 residues. Germline CDR1 and CDR2: MNHNY and SVGAGI (reference sequence).

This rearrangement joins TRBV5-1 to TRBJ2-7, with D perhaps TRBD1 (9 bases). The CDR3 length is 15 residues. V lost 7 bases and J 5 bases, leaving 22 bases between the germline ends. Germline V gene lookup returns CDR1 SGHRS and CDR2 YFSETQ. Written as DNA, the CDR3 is TGCGCCAGCCCGCCCGGGGGGGACAGGGTCCACGAGCAGTACTTC. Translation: CASPPGGDRVHEQYF. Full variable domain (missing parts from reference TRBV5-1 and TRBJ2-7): KAGVTQTPRYLIKTRGQQVTLSCSPISGHRSVSWYQQTPGQGLQFLFEYFSETQRNKGNFPGRFSGRQFSNSRSEMNVSTLELGDSALYLCASPPGGDRVHEQYFGPGTRLTVT.

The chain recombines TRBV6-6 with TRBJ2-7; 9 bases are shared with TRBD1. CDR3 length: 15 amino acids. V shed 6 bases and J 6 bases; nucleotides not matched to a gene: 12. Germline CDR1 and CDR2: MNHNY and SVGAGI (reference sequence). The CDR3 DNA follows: TGTGCCAGCAGCCCGGGACAGGGTAAGCTAAGCGAGCAGTACTTC. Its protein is CASSPGQGKLSEQYF.

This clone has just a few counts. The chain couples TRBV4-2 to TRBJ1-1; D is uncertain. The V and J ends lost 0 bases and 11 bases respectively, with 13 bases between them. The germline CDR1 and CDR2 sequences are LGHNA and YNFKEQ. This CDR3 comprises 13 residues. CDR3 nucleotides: TGTGCCAGCAGCCAAGAGTCCCCGTTCGGGGCTTTCTTT. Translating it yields CASSQESPFGAFF.

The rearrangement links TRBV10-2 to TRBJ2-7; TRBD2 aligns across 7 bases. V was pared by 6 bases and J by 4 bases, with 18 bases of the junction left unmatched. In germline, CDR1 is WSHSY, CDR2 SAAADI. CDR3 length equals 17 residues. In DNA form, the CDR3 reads TGCGCCAGCAGCAAACCGGCTCTGGGGGGAGGGTTATACGAGCAGTACTTC. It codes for CASSKPALGGGLYEQYF.